These 17 T cell receptor beta chains share one sample of origin, sequenced in a study of cytomegalovirus exposure and HLA in healthy donors. Measured with immunoSEQ multiplex PCR; TCRdb has only the in-frame clones, and not every one. The data contain roughly 350,000 clones, 86% of them singletons. Specimen: PBMCs. The receptor set was obtained from a woman aged 18 to 35 in good health and CMV-seronegative.

The chain joins TRBV19 to TRBJ2-7; 7 bases align to TRBD1. V gave up 5 bases and J gave up 2 bases; unmatched junction bases: 9. The CDR3 contains 15 residues. From germline, CDR1 is LNHDA and CDR2 SQIVND (reference sequence). The CDR3 nucleotides read TGTGCCAGTAGTCCTCCCTCGGGACAGACCTACGAGCAGTACTTC. Residues: CASSPPSGQTYEQYF.

The chain has TRBV7-5 and TRBJ2-7; whether TRBD1, the table's D call, matches the DNA was not checked. TRBV7-5 counts as a pseudogene. This CDR3 contains 14 residues. CDR3 residues: CVRSFTDRAYEQYF. DNA of the CDR3: TGTGTCAGAAGCTTCACGGACAGAGCCTACGAGCAGTACTTC.

This chain links TRBV29-1 with TRBJ2-7, with 7 nucleotides matching TRBD1. Looked up from germline, CDR1 is SQVTM and CDR2 is ANQGSEA. The CDR3 has 13 residues. Trimming removed 2 bases from V and 2 bases from J; junction bases left unmatched: 3. The CDR3 sequence: CSVEWDRTYEQYF. CDR3 bases: TGCAGCGTTGAATGGGACAGAACCTACGAGCAGTACTTC.

V and J are TRBV27 and TRBJ2-7; 11 nucleotides line up with TRBD2. CDR1 is MNHEY and CDR2 is SMNVEV in the germline V gene (reference sequence). J was trimmed by 2 bases and V by 2 bases; bases with no gene match: 14. This CDR3 has 19 residues. The CDR3 region is CASSLRGGVGTSGTYEQYF. CDR3 nucleotides: TGTGCCAGCAGTTTAAGGGGAGGAGTGGGGACTAGCGGTACCTACGAGCAGTACTTC.

Written as DNA, the CDR3 is TGTGCCAGCAGCTTAGGGACTCTCCTGGAGGAAAAACTGTTTTTT. Protein product: CASSLGTLLEEKLFF. The chain links TRBV7-9 to TRBJ1-4; no reliable D call. Trimming removed 1 base at V and 8 bases at J, with 14 bases between. Germline V gene data show CDR1 as SEHNR and CDR2 as FQNEAQ (reference sequence). This CDR3 has 15 amino acids.

The genes are TRBV7-8 and TRBJ1-2, with D possibly TRBD1 on 5 matching bases. The CDR3 length is 15 residues. Germline CDR1 and CDR2: SGHVS and FQNEAQ. V was trimmed by 1 base and J by 3 bases, leaving 12 bases between them. This chain's CDR3 is CASSLEAGNHYGYTF. As DNA, the CDR3 is TGTGCCAGCAGCTTAGAGGCAGGGAATCACTATGGCTACACCTTC.

This chain connects TRBV27 to TRBJ2-5; tentatively, D is TRBD2 (5 bases). This CDR3 has 13 amino acids. The V and J ends lost 2 bases and 6 bases respectively, with 10 bases between them. Germline CDR1 reads MNHEY; CDR2 reads SMNVEV (reference sequence). CDR3 protein: CASSLGRYQTQYF. CDR3 nucleotides: TGTGCCAGCAGTTTAGGGAGATACCAGACCCAGTACTTC.

CDR3 in DNA: TGTGCCAGCAGTCCTGGCTCCAACCCTTACGAGCAGTACTTC. Translation: CASSPGSNPYEQYF. The chain has TRBV28 and TRBJ2-7; D call uncertain. Germline V gene data show CDR1 as MDHEN and CDR2 as SYDVKM. The V end was cut by 5 bases, the J end by 4 bases, with 15 bases between. The CDR3 has 14 residues.

V and J are TRBV27 and TRBJ2-7; TRBD1 agrees at 9 bases. With V trimmed by 5 bases and J by 3 bases, 8 bases remained unmatched. The CDR3 has 15 residues. The germline V gene has CDR1 MNHEY and CDR2 SMNVEV (reference sequence). The chain's CDR3 is CASSLWTGVNYEQYF. The CDR3 bases are TGTGCCAGCAGTCTCTGGACAGGGGTGAACTACGAGCAGTACTTC.

This clone has a handful of counts. This rearrangement joins TRBV6-1 to TRBJ1-5; TRBD1 matches 7 bases. CDR1 MNHNS and CDR2 SASEGT come from the germline V gene. The CDR3 length is 14 residues. V lost 7 bases, J lost 6 bases, and 9 bases stayed unmatched. The CDR3 sequence is CASISSDRVQPQHF. Here the CDR3 DNA reads TGTGCCAGCATTTCCTCAGACAGGGTTCAGCCCCAGCATTTT.

The chain couples TRBV9 to TRBJ2-1, with TRBD1 as a possible D gene (7 bases). The germline CDR1 and CDR2 sequences are SGDLS and YYNGEE. This CDR3 has 13 amino acids. V lost 7 bases to trimming and J lost 2 bases, with 10 bases between them. CDR3 sequence reads: CASGGTAYNEQFF. The CDR3, as DNA: TGTGCCAGCGGGGGGACAGCCTACAATGAGCAGTTCTTC.

The chain employs TRBV19 and TRBJ2-7; D perhaps matches TRBD2 (5 bases). The CDR3 spans 13 residues. V shed 7 bases and J shed 0 bases, with 10 bases lying between them. From germline, CDR1 is LNHDA and CDR2 SQIVND (reference sequence). CDR3 bases: TGTGCCAGTAAGGACTCTTCCTCCTACGAGCAGTACTTC. Protein product: CASKDSSSYEQYF. The variable domain in full, completed from reference TRBV19 and TRBJ2-7, reads DGGITQSPKYLFRKEGQNVTLSCEQNLNHDAMYWYRQDPGQGLRLIYYSQIVNDFQKGDIAEGYSVSREKKESFPLTVTSAQKNPTAFYLCASKDSSSYEQYFGPGTRLTVT.

The J gene is TRBJ2-3, the V gene TRBV5-1, with D possibly matching TRBD2 (5 bases). The V gene lost 0 bases and the J gene lost 4 bases, with 15 bases spanning the gap. CDR3 length equals 16 residues. Looked up from germline, CDR1 is SGHRS and CDR2 is YFSETQ. CDR3 protein: CASSLAPGLQADTQYF. CDR3 DNA: TGCGCCAGCAGCTTGGCCCCCGGACTCCAAGCAGATACGCAGTATTTT.

The V gene is TRBV25-1, the J gene TRBJ2-5, with a weak D call TRBD1 (6 bases). This CDR3 spans 15 amino acids. CDR1 and CDR2 (germline): MGHDK, SYGVNS. Trimming removed 6 bases from V and 4 bases from J, with 18 bases in between. CDR3 sequence: CASSPGTLLGETQYF. The CDR3, as DNA: TGTGCCAGCAGCCCCGGGACATTACTGGGAGAGACCCAGTACTTC.

The chain carries TRBV5-1 and TRBJ1-4; D is perhaps TRBD1 (6 bases). Trimming cost V 1 base and J 5 bases, with 24 bases left between them. Germline V gene data show CDR1 as SGHRS and CDR2 as YFSETQ. This CDR3 has 19 amino acids. As DNA, the CDR3 is TGCGCCAGCAGCTTGACCAGCGACAGGAAAACTGATGAAAATGAAAAACTGTTTTTT. It encodes CASSLTSDRKTDENEKLFF.

The chain carries TRBV15 and TRBJ1-5; D not certain. V gave up 8 bases and J gave up 1 base, with 6 bases separating them. Germline loops: CDR1 LNHNV, CDR2 YYDKDF (reference sequence). CDR3 length: 12 residues. The CDR3 reads CATGDSNQPQHF. In DNA, the CDR3 is TGTGCCACCGGAGACAGCAATCAGCCCCAGCATTTT.

The chain uses TRBV7-2 and TRBJ2-1; 8 positions agree with TRBD2. The germline gives CDR1 SGHTA, CDR2 FQGNSA. V shed 1 base, J shed 12 bases, and the junction held 11 bases outside the gene matches. This CDR3 is 15 amino acids long. Here the CDR3 reads CASSLEQAGAVRQFF. For the CDR3, the DNA is TGTGCCAGCAGCTTAGAACAAGCGGGAGCGGTTAGGCAGTTCTTC.